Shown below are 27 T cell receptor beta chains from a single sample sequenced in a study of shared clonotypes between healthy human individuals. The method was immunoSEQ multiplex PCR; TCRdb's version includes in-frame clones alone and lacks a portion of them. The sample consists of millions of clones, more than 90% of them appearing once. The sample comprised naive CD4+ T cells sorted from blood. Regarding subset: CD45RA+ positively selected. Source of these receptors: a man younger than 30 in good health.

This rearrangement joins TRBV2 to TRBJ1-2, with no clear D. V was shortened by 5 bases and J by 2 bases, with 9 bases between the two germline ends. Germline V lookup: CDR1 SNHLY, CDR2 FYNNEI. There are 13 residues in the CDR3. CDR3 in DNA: TGTGCCAGCAGTTTACTCCCGAACTATGGCTACACCTTC. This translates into CASSLLPNYGYTF.

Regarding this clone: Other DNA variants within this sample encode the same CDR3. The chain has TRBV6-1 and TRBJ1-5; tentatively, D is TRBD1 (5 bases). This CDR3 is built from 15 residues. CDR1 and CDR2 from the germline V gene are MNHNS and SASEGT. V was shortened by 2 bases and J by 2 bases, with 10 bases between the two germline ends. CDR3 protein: CASSEQGQGNQPQHF. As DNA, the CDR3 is TGTGCCAGCAGTGAACAGGGCCAAGGCAATCAGCCCCAGCATTTT.

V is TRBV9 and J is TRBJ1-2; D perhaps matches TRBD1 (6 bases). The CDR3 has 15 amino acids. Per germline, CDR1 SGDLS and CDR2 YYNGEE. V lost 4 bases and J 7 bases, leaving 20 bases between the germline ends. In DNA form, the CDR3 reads TGTGCCAGCAGCCCTACAGGGATGATAACGGGTGGCTACACCTTC. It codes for CASSPTGMITGGYTF.

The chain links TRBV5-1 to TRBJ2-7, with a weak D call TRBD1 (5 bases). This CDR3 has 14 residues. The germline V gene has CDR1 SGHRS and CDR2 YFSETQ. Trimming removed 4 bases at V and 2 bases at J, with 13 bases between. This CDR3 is CASSPDKPAYEQYF. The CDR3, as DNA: TGCGCCAGCAGCCCGGACAAGCCCGCCTACGAGCAGTACTTC.

The chain's CDR3 is CASSTRDRGFYEQYF. CDR3 nucleotides: TGTGCCAGCAGCACCCGGGACAGGGGTTTCTACGAGCAGTACTTC. The chain has TRBV7-2 and TRBJ2-7, with TRBD1 matching over 10 bases. The CDR3 is 15 amino acids. The germline CDR1 and CDR2 sequences are SGHTA and FQGNSA. V lost 5 bases to trimming and J lost 3 bases; unmatched junction nucleotides: 7.

CDR3 DNA sequence: TGTGCCAGCAGTTACTCGTACCAAGAGACCCAGTACTTC. This gives the protein CASSYSYQETQYF. The V call is TRBV27, the J call TRBJ2-5; D uncertain. CDR1 is MNHEY and CDR2 is SMNVEV in the germline V gene (reference sequence). The length of the CDR3 is 13 residues. With 4 bases removed from V and 0 bases from J, the gap between germline ends came to 6 bases.

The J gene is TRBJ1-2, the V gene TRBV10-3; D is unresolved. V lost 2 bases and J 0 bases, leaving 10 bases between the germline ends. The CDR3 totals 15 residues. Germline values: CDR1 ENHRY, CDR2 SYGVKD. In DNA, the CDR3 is TGTGCCATCAGTGAGAGGGCCGGTGCTAACTATGGCTACACCTTC. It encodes CAISERAGANYGYTF.

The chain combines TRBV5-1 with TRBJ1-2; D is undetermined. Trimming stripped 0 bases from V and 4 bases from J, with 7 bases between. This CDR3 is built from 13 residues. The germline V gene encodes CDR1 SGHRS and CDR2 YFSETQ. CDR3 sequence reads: CASSLGGVYGYTF. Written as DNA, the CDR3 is TGCGCCAGCAGCTTGGGTGGGGTCTATGGCTACACCTTC.

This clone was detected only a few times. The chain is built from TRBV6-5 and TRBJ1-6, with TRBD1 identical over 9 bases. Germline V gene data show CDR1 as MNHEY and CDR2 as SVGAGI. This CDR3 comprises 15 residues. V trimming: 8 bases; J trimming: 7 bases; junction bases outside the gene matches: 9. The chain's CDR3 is CASGRGQGWNSPLHF. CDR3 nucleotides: TGTGCCAGCGGGAGGGGACAGGGTTGGAATTCACCCCTCCACTTT.

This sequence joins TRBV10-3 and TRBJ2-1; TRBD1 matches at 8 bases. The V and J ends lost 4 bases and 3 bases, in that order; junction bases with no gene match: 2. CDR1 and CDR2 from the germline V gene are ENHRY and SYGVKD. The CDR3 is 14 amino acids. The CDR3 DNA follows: TGTGCCATCAGTGGGACAGGGATCTACAATGAGCAGTTCTTC. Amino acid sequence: CAISGTGIYNEQFF.

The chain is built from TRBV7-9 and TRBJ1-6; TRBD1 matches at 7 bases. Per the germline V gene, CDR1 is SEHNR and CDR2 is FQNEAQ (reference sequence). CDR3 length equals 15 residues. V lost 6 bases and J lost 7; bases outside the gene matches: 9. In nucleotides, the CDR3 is TGTGCCAGCAGTACTGGGGGACAGAGCAATTCACCCCTCCACTTT. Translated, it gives CASSTGGQSNSPLHF.

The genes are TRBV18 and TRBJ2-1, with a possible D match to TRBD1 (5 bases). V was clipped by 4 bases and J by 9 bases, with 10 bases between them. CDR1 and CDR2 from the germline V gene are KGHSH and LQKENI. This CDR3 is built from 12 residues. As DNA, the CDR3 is TGTGCCAGCTCACGGGGCAGGGTTGAGCAGTTCTTC. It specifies CASSRGRVEQFF.

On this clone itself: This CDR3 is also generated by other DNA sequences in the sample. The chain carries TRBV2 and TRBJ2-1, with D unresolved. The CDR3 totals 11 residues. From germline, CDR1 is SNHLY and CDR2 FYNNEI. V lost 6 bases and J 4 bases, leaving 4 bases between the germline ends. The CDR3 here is CASSEYNEQFF. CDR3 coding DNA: TGTGCCAGCAGCGAGTACAATGAGCAGTTCTTC. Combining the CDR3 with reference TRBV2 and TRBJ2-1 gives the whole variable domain EPEVTQTPSHQVTQMGQEVILRCVPISNHLYFYWYRQILGQKVEFLVSFYNNEISEKSEIFDDQFSVERPDGSNFTLKIRSTKLEDSAMYFCASSEYNEQFFGPGTRLTVL.

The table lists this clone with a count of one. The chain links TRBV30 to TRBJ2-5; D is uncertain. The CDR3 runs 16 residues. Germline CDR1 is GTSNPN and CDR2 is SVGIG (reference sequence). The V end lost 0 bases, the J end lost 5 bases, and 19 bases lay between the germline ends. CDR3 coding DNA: TGTGCCTGGAGTGTATTCGCTCTAGGGCAGTCGGAGACCCAGTACTTC. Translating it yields CAWSVFALGQSETQYF.

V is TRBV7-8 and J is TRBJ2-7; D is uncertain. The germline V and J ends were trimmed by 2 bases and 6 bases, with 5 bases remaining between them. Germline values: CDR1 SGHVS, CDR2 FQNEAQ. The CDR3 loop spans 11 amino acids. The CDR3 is CASSLNIEQYF. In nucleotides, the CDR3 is TGTGCCAGCAGCTTAAACATCGAGCAGTACTTC.

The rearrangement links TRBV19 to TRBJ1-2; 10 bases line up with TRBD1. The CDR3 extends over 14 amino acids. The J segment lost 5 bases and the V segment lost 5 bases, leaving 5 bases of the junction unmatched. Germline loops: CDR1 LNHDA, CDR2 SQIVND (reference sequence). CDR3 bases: TGTGCCAGTAGTGAGACAGGGGGCGCTTATGGCTACACCTTC. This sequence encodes CASSETGGAYGYTF.

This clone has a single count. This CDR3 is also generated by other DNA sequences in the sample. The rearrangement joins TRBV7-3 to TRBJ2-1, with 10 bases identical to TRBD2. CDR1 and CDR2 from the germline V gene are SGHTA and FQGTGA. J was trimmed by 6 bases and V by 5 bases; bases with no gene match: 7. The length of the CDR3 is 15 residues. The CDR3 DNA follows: TGTGCCAGCAGCCCGACAAGCGGGGGGGCCAATGAGCAGTTCTTC. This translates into CASSPTSGGANEQFF. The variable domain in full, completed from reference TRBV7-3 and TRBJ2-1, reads GAGVSQTPSNKVTEKGKYVELRCDPISGHTALYWYRQSLGQGPEFLIYFQGTGAADDSGLPNDRFFAVRPEGSVSTLKIQRTERGDSAVYLCASSPTSGGANEQFFGPGTRLTVL.

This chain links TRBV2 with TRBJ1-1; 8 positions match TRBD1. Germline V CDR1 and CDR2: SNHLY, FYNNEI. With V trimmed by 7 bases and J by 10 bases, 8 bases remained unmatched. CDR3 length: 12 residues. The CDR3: CASIQLTGVAFF. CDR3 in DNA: TGTGCCAGCATCCAATTGACAGGGGTAGCTTTCTTT.

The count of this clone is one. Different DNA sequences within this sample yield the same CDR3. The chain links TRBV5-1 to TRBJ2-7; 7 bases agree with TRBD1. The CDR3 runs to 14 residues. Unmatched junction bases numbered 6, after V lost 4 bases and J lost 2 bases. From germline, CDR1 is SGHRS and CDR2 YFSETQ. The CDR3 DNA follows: TGCGCCAGCAGCCCGGAGACAGGGACCTACGAGCAGTACTTC. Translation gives CASSPETGTYEQYF.

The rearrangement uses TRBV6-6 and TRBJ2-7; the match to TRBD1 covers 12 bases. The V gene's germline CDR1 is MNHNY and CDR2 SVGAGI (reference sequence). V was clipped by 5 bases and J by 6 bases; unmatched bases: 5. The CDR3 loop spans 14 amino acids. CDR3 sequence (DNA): TGTGCCAGCAGTGCGGGACAGGGGGCATTCGAGCAGTACTTC. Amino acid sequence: CASSAGQGAFEQYF.

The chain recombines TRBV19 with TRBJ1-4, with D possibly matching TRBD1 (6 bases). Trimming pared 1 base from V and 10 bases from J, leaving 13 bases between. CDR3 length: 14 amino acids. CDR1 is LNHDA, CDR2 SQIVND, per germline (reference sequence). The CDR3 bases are TGTGCCAGTAGTATAGCTTACAGGGATGGAAAACTGTTTTTT. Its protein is CASSIAYRDGKLFF.

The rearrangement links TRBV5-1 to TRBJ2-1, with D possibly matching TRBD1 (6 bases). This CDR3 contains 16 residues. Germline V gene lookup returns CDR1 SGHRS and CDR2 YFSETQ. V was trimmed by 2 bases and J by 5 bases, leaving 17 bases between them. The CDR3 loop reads CASSFTSGHNNNEQFF. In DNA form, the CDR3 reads TGCGCCAGCAGCTTTACATCGGGACACAATAACAATGAGCAGTTCTTC. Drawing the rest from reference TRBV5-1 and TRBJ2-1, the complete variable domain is KAGVTQTPRYLIKTRGQQVTLSCSPISGHRSVSWYQQTPGQGLQFLFEYFSETQRNKGNFPGRFSGRQFSNSRSEMNVSTLELGDSALYLCASSFTSGHNNNEQFFGPGTRLTVL.

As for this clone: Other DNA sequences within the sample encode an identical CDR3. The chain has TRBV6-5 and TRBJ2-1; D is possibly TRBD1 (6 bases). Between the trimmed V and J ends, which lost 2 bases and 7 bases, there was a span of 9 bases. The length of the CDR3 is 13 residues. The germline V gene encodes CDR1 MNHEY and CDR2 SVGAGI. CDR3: CASSYLTGNEQFF. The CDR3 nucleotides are TGTGCCAGCAGTTACCTGACAGGTAATGAGCAGTTCTTC.

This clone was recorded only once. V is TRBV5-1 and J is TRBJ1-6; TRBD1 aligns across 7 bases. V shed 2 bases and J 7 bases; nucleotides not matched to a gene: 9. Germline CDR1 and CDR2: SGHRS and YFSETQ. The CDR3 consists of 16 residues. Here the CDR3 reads CASSLSGTEKNSPLHF. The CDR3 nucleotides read TGCGCCAGCAGCTTATCCGGGACAGAAAAAAATTCACCCCTCCACTTT.

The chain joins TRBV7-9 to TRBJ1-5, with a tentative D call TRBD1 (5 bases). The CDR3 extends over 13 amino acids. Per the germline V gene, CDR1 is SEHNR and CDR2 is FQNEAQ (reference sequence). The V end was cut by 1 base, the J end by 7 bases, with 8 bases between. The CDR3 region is CASSLEGPQPQHF. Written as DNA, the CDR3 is TGTGCCAGCAGCTTAGAGGGGCCCCAGCCCCAGCATTTT.

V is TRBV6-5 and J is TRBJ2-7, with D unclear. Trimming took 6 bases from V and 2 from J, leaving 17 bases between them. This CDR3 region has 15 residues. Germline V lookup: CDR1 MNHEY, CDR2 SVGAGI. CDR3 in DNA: TGTGCCAGCAGCCGCATCAGTCATTCGACCTACGAGCAGTACTTC. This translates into CASSRISHSTYEQYF.

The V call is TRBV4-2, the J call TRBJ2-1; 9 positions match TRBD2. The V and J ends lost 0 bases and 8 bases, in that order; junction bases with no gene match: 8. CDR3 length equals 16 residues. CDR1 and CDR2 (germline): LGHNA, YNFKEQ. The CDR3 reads CASSQEPGLAVYEQFF. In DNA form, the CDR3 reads TGTGCCAGCAGCCAAGAACCGGGACTAGCCGTCTATGAGCAGTTCTTC.